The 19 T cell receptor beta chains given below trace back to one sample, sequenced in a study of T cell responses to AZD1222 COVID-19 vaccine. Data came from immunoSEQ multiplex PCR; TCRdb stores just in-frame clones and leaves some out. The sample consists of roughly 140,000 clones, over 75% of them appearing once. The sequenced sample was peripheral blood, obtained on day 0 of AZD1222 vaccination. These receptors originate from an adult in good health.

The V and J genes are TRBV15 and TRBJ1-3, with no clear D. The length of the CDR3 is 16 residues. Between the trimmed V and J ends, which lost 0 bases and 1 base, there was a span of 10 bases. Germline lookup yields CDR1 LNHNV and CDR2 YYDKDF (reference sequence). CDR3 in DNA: TGTGCCACCAGCAGAGATCCCCAGATATCTGGAAACACCATATATTTT. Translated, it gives CATSRDPQISGNTIYF.

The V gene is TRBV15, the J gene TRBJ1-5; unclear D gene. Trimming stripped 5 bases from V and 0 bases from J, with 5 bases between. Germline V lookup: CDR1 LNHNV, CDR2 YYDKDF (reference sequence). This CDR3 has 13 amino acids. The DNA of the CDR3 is TGTGCCACCAGCCAGGATAGCAATCAGCCCCAGCATTTT. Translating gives CATSQDSNQPQHF.

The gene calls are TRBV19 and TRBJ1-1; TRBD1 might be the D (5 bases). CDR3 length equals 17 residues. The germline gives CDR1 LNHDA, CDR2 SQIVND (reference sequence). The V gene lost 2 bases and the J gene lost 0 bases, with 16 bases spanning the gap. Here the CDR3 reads CASSILAGTGMNTEAFF. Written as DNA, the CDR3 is TGTGCCAGTAGTATACTGGCAGGGACGGGCATGAACACTGAAGCTTTCTTT.

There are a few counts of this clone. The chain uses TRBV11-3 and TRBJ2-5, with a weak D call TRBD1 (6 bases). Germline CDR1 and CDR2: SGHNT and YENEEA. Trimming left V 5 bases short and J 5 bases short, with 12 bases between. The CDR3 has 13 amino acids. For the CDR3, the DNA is TGTGCCAGCAGCCCACTCAGGGGCGAGACCCAGTACTTC. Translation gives CASSPLRGETQYF.

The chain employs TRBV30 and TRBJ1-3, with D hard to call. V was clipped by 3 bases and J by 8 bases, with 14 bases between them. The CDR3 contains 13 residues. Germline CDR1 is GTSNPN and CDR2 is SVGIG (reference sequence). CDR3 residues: CAWRIKARDTIYF. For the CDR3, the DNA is TGTGCCTGGAGGATAAAGGCGAGGGACACCATATATTTT.

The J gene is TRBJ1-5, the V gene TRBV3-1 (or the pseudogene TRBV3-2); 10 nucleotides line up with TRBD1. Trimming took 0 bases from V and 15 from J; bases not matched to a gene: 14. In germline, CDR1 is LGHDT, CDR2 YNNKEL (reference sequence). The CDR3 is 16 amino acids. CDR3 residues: CASSQDAGTGVLCRHF. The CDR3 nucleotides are TGTGCCAGCAGCCAAGACGCCGGGACAGGGGTTCTGTGTAGGCATTTT.

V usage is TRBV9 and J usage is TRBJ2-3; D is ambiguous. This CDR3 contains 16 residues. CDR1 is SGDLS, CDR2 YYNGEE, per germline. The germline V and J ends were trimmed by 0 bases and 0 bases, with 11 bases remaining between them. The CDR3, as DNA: TGTGCCAGCAGCGTAGGCGCCTCTCCTAGCACAGATACGCAGTATTTT. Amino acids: CASSVGASPSTDTQYF. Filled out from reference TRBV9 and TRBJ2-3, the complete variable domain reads DSGVTQTPKHLITATGQRVTLRCSPRSGDLSVYWYQQSLDQGLQFLIQYYNGEERAKGNILERFSAQQFPDLHSELNLSSLELGDSALYFCASSVGASPSTDTQYFGPGTRLTVL.

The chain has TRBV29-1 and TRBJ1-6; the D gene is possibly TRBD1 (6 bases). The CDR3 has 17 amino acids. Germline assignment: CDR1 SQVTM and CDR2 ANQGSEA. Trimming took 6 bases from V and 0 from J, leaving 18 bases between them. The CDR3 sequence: CSVRFPRGSSYNSPLHF. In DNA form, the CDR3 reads TGCAGCGTACGATTCCCCAGGGGAAGCTCCTATAATTCACCCCTCCACTTT. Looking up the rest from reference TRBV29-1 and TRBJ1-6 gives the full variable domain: SAVISQKPSRDICQRGTSLTIQCQVDSQVTMMFWYRQQPGQSLTLIATANQGSEATYESGFVIDKFPISRPNLTFSTLTVSNMSPEDSSIYLCSVRFPRGSSYNSPLHFGNGTRLTVT.

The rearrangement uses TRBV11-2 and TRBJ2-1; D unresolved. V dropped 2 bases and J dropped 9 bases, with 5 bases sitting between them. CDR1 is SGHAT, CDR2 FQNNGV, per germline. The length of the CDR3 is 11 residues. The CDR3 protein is CASSLWFEQFF. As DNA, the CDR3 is TGTGCCAGCAGCTTATGGTTTGAGCAGTTCTTC.

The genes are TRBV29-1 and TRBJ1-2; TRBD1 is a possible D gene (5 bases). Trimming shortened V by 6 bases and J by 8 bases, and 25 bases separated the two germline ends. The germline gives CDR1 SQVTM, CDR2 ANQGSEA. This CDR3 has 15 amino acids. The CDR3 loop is CSVTDTVGIAFGYTF. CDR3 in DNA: TGCAGCGTCACGGACACCGTGGGAATTGCCTTCGGCTACACCTTC.

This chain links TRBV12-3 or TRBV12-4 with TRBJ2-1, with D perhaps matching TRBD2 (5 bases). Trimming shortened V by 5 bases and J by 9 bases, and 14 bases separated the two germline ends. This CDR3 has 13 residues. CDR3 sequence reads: CASSRPSAGEQFF. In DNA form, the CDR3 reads TGTGCCAGCAGTCGTCCAAGCGCGGGTGAGCAGTTCTTC.

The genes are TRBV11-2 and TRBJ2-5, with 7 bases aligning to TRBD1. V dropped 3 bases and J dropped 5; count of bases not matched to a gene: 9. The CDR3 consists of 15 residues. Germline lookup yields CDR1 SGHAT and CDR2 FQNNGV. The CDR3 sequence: CASSLGDSGRETQYF. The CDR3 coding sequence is TGTGCCAGCAGCTTGGGGGACAGTGGTCGGGAGACCCAGTACTTC.

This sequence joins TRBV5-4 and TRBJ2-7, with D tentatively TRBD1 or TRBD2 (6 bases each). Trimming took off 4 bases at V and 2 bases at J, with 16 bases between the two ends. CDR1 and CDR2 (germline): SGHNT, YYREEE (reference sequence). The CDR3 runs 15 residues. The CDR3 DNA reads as TGTGCCAGCAGCCTCGGGGGCGTTCTTCCCTACGAGCAGTACTTC. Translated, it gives CASSLGGVLPYEQYF.

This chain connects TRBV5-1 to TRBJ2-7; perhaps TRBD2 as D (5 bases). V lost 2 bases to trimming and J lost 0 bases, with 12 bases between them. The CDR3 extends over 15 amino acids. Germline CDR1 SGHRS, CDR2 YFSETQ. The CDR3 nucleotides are TGCGCCAGCAGCTTCCGGGGAAGGAGCTCCTACGAGCAGTACTTC. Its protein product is CASSFRGRSSYEQYF.

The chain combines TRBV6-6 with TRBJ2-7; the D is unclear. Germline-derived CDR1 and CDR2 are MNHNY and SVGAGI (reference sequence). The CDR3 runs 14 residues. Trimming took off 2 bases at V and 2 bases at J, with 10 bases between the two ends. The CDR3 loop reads CASSYVGLTYEQYF. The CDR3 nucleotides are TGTGCCAGCAGTTACGTAGGTCTTACCTACGAGCAGTACTTC.

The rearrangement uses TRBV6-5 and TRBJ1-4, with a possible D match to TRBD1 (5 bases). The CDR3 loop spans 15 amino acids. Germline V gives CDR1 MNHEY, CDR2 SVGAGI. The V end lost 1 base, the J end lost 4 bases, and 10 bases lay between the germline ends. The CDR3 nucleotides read TGTGCCAGCAGTTACTGGGGGAGTGATAATGAAAAACTGTTTTTT. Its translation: CASSYWGSDNEKLFF.

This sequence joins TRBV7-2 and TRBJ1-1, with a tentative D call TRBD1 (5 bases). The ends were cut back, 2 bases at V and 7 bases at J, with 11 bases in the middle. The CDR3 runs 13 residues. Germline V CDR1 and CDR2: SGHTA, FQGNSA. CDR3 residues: CASSLTGRSEAFF. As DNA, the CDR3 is TGTGCCAGCAGCTTAACGGGACGGAGTGAAGCTTTCTTT.

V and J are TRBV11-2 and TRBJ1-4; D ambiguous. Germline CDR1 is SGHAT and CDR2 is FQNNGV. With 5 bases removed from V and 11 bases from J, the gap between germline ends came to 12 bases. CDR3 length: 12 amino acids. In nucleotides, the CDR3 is TGTGCCAGCAGCCCGTACCTGGGGAAACTGTTTTTT. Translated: CASSPYLGKLFF.

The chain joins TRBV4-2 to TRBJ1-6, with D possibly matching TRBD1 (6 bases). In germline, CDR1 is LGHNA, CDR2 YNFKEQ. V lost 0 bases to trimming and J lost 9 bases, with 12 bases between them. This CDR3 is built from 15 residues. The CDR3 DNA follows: TGTGCCAGCAGCCAAGATCAGGGGACGGCTTCACCCCTCCACTTT. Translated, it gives CASSQDQGTASPLHF.